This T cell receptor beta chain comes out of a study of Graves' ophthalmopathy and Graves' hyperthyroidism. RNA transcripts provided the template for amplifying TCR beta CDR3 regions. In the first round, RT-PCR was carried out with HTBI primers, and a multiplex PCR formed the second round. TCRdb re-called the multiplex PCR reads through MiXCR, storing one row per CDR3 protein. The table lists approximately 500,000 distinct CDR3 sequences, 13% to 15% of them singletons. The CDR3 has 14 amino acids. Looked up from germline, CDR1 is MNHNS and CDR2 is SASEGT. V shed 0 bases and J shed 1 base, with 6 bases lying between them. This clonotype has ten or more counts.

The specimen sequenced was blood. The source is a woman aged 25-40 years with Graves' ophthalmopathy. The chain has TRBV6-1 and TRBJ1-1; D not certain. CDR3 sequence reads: CASSEAGRNTEAFF. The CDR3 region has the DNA TGTGCCAGCAGTGAAGCTGGCAGGAACACTGAAGCTTTCTTT.